This TCR beta chain was profiled in a study of cytomegalovirus exposure and HLA in healthy donors (dated 2017 in TCRdb). Study-level background: An earlier analysis of several hundred of the donors reported 250 to 300 Gb of sequence data and 120 million or so unique TCR beta sequences from 150 million to 200 million T cells. About 280 gigabases of sequencing data and roughly 80 million unique TCR sequences made up an early release that covered about 640 HLA-typed donors. Of the roughly 400 genotyped donors, approximately 80% fell in the genetic ancestry cluster associated with self-reported Caucasian donors. The study was designed to test whether signatures of past pathogen exposure could be identified by cataloging public T cell receptors. The T cell repertoires of roughly 660 subjects were profiled by immunosequencing and related to cytomegalovirus serostatus. Along with the roughly 700-subject first cohort, a separate validation cohort of more than 90 different subjects was used. The study combined high-throughput TCR immunosequencing, statistical association of individual TCRs with disease status, and machine learning to predict cytomegalovirus infection status. A later analysis re-analyzed previously published TCR beta repertoires from 550 to 700 donors and added high-resolution HLA genotyping to study TCR occurrence patterns. In the later analysis, no new phenotypic data were used to find candidate immune exposures; instead, reliance was placed on TCR beta sequences and their occurrence across donors. To decide whether each TCR beta V gene segment behaved as functional or pseudogenic, an earlier analysis of some 600 of the donors relied on high-throughput TCR beta sequencing. Donor age, sex, ethnicity and CMV serostatus were collected together with the repertoire data. A later genetic analysis took genome-wide SNP genotypes for about 55% of the 666 donors and used that subset as a discovery cohort. Every repertoire in the discovery cohort had been generated on one and the same sequencing platform. Both class I and class II loci were covered by HLA typing, at four-digit resolution. The number of donors typed differed by locus, with about 629-640 for A, B, C, DRB1 and DQB1, approximately 500 for DQA1, 606 for DPA1, and approximately 470 for DPB1. Because of strong linkage in the cohort, four or five DR-DQ haplotypes were treated as single units for association and clustering. Across 398 genotyped donors of the cohort, an average of approximately 200,000 unique TCR beta nucleotide sequences per donor were sequenced, and 15% to 20% of those sequences were non-productive. What the work shows at the level of the full study, not this receptor alone: A group of highly shared sequence variants was considered likely to be a technical artifact of the sequencing pipeline. In a later genetic analysis, fewer N-insertions in productive TCRs were reported among donors in an Asian-associated ancestry cluster than the roughly 700-donor mean. In a later analysis, most CMV-associated TCR beta chains were found to appear HLA-restricted, with HLA associations seemingly driven largely by CMV exposure. In a later analysis, 15,000 to 20,000 TCR beta sequences were associated with specific HLA alleles at a false discovery rate of 0.05. In a later analysis, HLA-associated TCR beta chains were found to be more clonally expanded and to have lower generation probabilities than equally common non-associated chains. Strong co-occurrence of HLA alleles, especially DR and DQ, made assigning TCR associations to individual alleles difficult. The earlier analysis of almost 600 of the donors excluded about 16 rarely observed V segments, including chromosome 9 orphons, because counts were too low. This cohort had only TCR beta chains sequenced, and the lack of alpha or paired-chain data limited which features could be detected. The 87-base-pair reads could not distinguish some IMGT-functional V segments, including TRBV6-2 and TRBV6-3, so those segments were excluded. A total of roughly 160 TCR beta chains were listed by the study as associated with cytomegalovirus. A later analysis found that TCR association rates varied across HLA loci, with DRB1 alleles showing the most associated TCRs and HLA-C alleles the fewest. A few of the identified cytomegalovirus-associated TCR beta chains were confirmed in vitro to be specific for cytomegalovirus antigens. In a later analysis, several top co-occurrence clusters were reported to appear linked to parvovirus B19, influenza, CMV and Epstein-Barr virus. Linkage disequilibrium might explain the correlated functional status among segregating V segments, but an unknown experimental factor could not be ruled out. Cytomegalovirus status was reported to be diagnosed by the classifier with high specificity and sensitivity in both the original and validation cohorts. HLA typing was unavailable for some donors at each locus, so association tests used only the typed subset. In an earlier analysis of 587 of the donors, most TCR beta V segments appeared in productive rearrangements about 87% or about 30% of the time, broadly matching IMGT annotations. Across donors, most TCR sequences were observed very rarely, whereas some public TCRs were present in many individuals. A further reported finding was that TCR beta sequences accurately predicted the HLA-A and HLA-B alleles for most subjects in the first cohort. V-gene and J-gene trimming of TCR beta chains was associated with a missense DCLRE1C variant in a later genetic analysis, and the association was replicated in an independent cohort. The authors suggested that the approach could potentially be generalized to other disease states and immunological phenotypes. Immune exposure information for the cohort was limited to CMV serostatus. The presence/absence analyses assumed that sequencing depth was roughly uniform across donors, and that assumption may not be true.

The cohort was made up of several hundred healthy bone marrow donors. Cohort members were all nominally healthy when sampled, although unrecorded immune exposures were likely present. The donor was CMV seronegative and was included in the group of hundreds of seronegative cohort members. Every donor gave a peripheral blood sample, and the peripheral blood mononuclear cells from that sample were used for TCR beta sequencing. The Qiagen DNeasy Blood Extraction Kit was used to extract genomic DNA from the blood cell samples. The V and J ends are trimmed by 2 bases and 5 bases, leaving 9 bases between them. Measured from the cysteine to the phenylalanine, the CDR3 is 14 residues long. Only the CDR3 DNA stays, 42 bases, in frame from base 1. Sequences MNHEY (CDR1) and SMNVEV (CDR2) are obtained from the germline V gene (reference sequence). Worth noting for this clone: It lacks a known antigen. Per-nucleotide qualities are absent, and no much larger clonotype sits a single base away.

The library came from the immunoSEQ multiplex PCR assay. For the multiplex PCR, a mixture combining 60 forward primers for TCR Vbeta segments and 13 reverse primers for TCR Jbeta segments was used. The CDR3 region of rearranged TCR beta genes was amplified from genomic DNA by a multiplex PCR assay. The amplified TCR beta libraries were sequenced on the Illumina HiSeq System as 87-base-pair reads. The authors' pipeline ran thus. In a later analysis, roughly 80 million unique TCR beta chains were counted across the 690 or so repertoires, and around 10 million of these chains were shared by at least two donors. Raw reads were error-corrected and collapsed into unique sequences by a nearest-neighbor algorithm in which closely related sequences were merged to remove PCR and sequencing errors. CDR3 sequences were aligned to IMGT reference sequences to assign V, D and J gene segments. For a sequence to be retained, at least a six-nucleotide match to both a V gene segment and a J gene segment was required. A rearrangement counted as productive if the CDR3 had no stop codons and remained in frame with V and J, and every other rearrangement counted as non-productive. Following IMGT convention, CDR3 was defined as the stretch from the second conserved V-encoded cysteine to the conserved J-encoded phenylalanine. In an earlier analysis of approximately 500 of the donors, sequences lacking an unambiguous match to a single V gene segment were excluded. An earlier analysis of 587 of the donors classified V segments as functional when productive rearrangements were above 56.7% and as segregating when the standard deviation between donors was above 5%. A statistical classification framework was developed to diagnose cytomegalovirus status using the catalog of TCR beta chain sequences. V and J gene assignment, in a later analysis, came from comparing TCR nucleotide sequences with IMGT/GENE-DB human TR gene sequences. In a later analysis, CDR3 sequences and most-parsimonious VDJ recombination scenarios were assigned using the TCRdist pipeline. In a later analysis, each TCR beta chain was defined by its CDR3 amino acid sequence together with its V-gene family, and reads lacking a unique V-gene family were excluded. A later analysis removed 500 to 600 highly shared, low-generation-probability nucleotide sequences to deal with suspected cross-contamination and a sequencing artifact. A later analysis calculated a clonal expansion index for each public chain from normalized within-repertoire ranks of inferred template counts. Generation probabilities in a later analysis came from a VDJ recombination model fitted to out-of-frame rearrangements, and those results were checked against IGoR. In a later analysis, TCR-TCR, TCR-HLA and TCR-CMV co-occurrence was scored with hypergeometric tests, and a repertoire-size bias correction was applied to TCR pairs. To estimate false discovery rates, a later analysis permuted the HLA or CMV assignments 20 times. In a later analysis, co-occurring TCRs were grouped using DBSCAN, and TCRdist sequence similarity was added for clustering within HLA-allele-positive subsets. Repertoires with fewer than 30,000 or more than 120,000 public chains were left out of co-occurrence clustering, as were about 5 repertoires with anomalous nucleotide sharing. Here the immuneACCESS table is served through TCRdb, limited to in-frame sequences with V and J called. Missing clones are a known gap in these copies; in checked studies unresolved V genes cover under half, and the rest lacks a known reason. The DNA gave D and trimming, while V, J and clone size come from that table. The table for this sample lists about 200,000 clones; 70% to 85% of them were counted only once. The top ten constitute 1.7% of the sample.

This sequence originates from a man over 45 in good health and CMV-seronegative. The receptor chain draws on TRBV27 and TRBJ2-2, with the D gene call left open. Sequenced material: PBMCs. At the DNA level, the sequence is TGTGCCAGCAGTTTACCCCACAAGACCGGGGAGCTGTTTTTT. This gives the protein CASSLPHKTGELFF.